A selection of T cell receptor beta chains follows, all from one sample in a study of T cell clonotyping in hematopoietic cell transplantation. Some clones are missing from TCRdb's copy, which holds only in-frame ones; the method was immunoSEQ multiplex PCR. The data show 70,000 or so clones, with 94% seen just once and 1.5% to 2% held by the top ten. The sequencing input was peripheral blood mononuclear cells. The receptors stem from a man aged 45 to 65 in good health. Some clones in this sample may be carry-over from other donors' samples. The CDR3 runs from the conserved cysteine through the conserved F or W. Fields, in order: D gene, clone size, V gene, J gene, CDR3 protein, CDR3 DNA. A D gene is named only where the DNA matches it firmly. Only some rows state a clone size, as once, few, many or a class for expanded clones.

d_call: TRBD1; clone_size: .; v_call: TRBV5-1; j_call: TRBJ2-3; cdr3_aa: CASSPGQEWDTQYF; cdr3_nt: TGCGCCAGCAGTCCGGGACAGGAGTGGGATACGCAGTATTTT
d_call: .; clone_size: .; v_call: TRBV10-2; j_call: TRBJ1-1; cdr3_aa: CASSENTEAFF; cdr3_nt: TGCGCCAGCAGTGAGAACACTGAAGCTTTCTTT
d_call: TRBD1; clone_size: .; v_call: TRBV4-2; j_call: TRBJ2-6; cdr3_aa: CASSQGVRGGTGGYSGANVLTF; cdr3_nt: TGTGCCAGCAGCCAAGGGGTACGGGGTGGGACAGGAGGCTACTCTGGGGCCAACGTCCTGACTTTC
d_call: .; clone_size: .; v_call: TRBV27; j_call: TRBJ2-7; cdr3_aa: CASSVWEQYF; cdr3_nt: TGTGCCAGCAGTGTATGGGAGCAGTACTTC
d_call: TRBD2; clone_size: .; v_call: TRBV27; j_call: TRBJ2-3; cdr3_aa: CASSSLRTSGITDTQYF; cdr3_nt: TGTGCCAGCAGTTCACTACGGACTAGCGGTATCACAGATACGCAGTATTTT
d_call: TRBD1; clone_size: once; v_call: TRBV7-6; j_call: TRBJ1-1; cdr3_aa: CASSLGQANTEAFF; cdr3_nt: TGTGCCAGCAGCTTGGGACAGGCGAACACTGAAGCTTTCTTT
d_call: TRBD1; clone_size: once; v_call: TRBV4-1; j_call: TRBJ2-5; cdr3_aa: CASSPDRGEETQYF; cdr3_nt: TGCGCCAGCAGCCCTGACAGGGGCGAAGAGACCCAGTACTTC
d_call: TRBD2; clone_size: .; v_call: TRBV5-1; j_call: TRBJ2-7; cdr3_aa: CASSVAGEGYEQYF; cdr3_nt: TGCGCCAGCAGCGTAGCGGGAGAGGGCTACGAGCAGTACTTC
d_call: TRBD2; clone_size: .; v_call: TRBV4-1; j_call: TRBJ2-7; cdr3_aa: CASSQDPSGGAYEQYF; cdr3_nt: TGCGCCAGCAGCCAAGATCCCAGCGGGGGAGCCTACGAGCAGTACTTC
d_call: TRBD1; clone_size: .; v_call: TRBV11-3; j_call: TRBJ2-5; cdr3_aa: CASSEQGGETQYF; cdr3_nt: TGTGCCAGCAGTGAACAGGGGGGCGAGACCCAGTACTTC
d_call: .; clone_size: .; v_call: TRBV27; j_call: TRBJ1-4; cdr3_aa: CASSPLTGYNEKLFF; cdr3_nt: TGTGCCAGCAGTCCATTGACAGGCTATAATGAAAAACTGTTTTTT
d_call: TRBD2; clone_size: .; v_call: TRBV9; j_call: TRBJ2-2; cdr3_aa: CASSVSGGAVGELFF; cdr3_nt: TGTGCCAGCAGCGTATCCGGGGGGGCCGTCGGGGAGCTGTTTTTT
d_call: .; clone_size: .; v_call: TRBV27; j_call: TRBJ1-2; cdr3_aa: CASRGAGYGYTF; cdr3_nt: TGTGCCAGCCGCGGGGCGGGCTATGGCTACACCTTC
d_call: .; clone_size: .; v_call: TRBV28; j_call: TRBJ1-6; cdr3_aa: CASSLGGSYNSPLHF; cdr3_nt: TGTGCCAGCAGTTTAGGAGGGAGCTATAATTCACCCCTCCACTTT
d_call: TRBD1; clone_size: .; v_call: TRBV29-1; j_call: TRBJ1-1; cdr3_aa: CSTGGGWNTEAFF; cdr3_nt: TGCAGCACAGGGGGCGGTTGGAACACTGAAGCTTTCTTT
d_call: .; clone_size: medium-sized; v_call: TRBV5-1; j_call: TRBJ2-7; cdr3_aa: CASSLGRVGEQYF; cdr3_nt: TGCGCCAGCAGCTTGGGGAGGGTCGGCGAGCAGTACTTC
d_call: .; clone_size: .; v_call: TRBV20-1; j_call: TRBJ1-1; cdr3_aa: CSAPGRTEAFF; cdr3_nt: TGCAGTGCCCCAGGGCGCACTGAAGCTTTCTTT
d_call: TRBD2; clone_size: .; v_call: TRBV5-1; j_call: TRBJ2-7; cdr3_aa: CASSLGLAGGGLLVDEQYF; cdr3_nt: TGCGCCAGCAGCTTGGGCCTAGCGGGGGGTGGACTCCTCGTAGACGAGCAGTACTTC
d_call: .; clone_size: .; v_call: TRBV5-5; j_call: TRBJ2-6; cdr3_aa: CASSVGFAGANVLTF; cdr3_nt: TGTGCCAGCAGCGTAGGGTTCGCTGGGGCCAACGTCCTGACTTTC
d_call: .; clone_size: .; v_call: TRBV6-6; j_call: TRBJ2-3; cdr3_aa: CASRVSNTDTQYF; cdr3_nt: TGTGCCAGCAGGGTTAGCAATACAGATACGCAGTATTTT
d_call: TRBD1; clone_size: .; v_call: TRBV4-1; j_call: TRBJ1-6; cdr3_aa: CASSQTWDSNSPLHF; cdr3_nt: TGCGCCAGCAGCCAAACATGGGACAGCAATTCACCCCTCCACTTT
d_call: .; clone_size: .; v_call: TRBV6-5; j_call: TRBJ2-7; cdr3_aa: CASSYSVSSYEQYF; cdr3_nt: TGTGCCAGCAGTTACTCCGTCAGCTCCTACGAGCAGTACTTC
d_call: TRBD2; clone_size: once; v_call: TRBV7-2; j_call: TRBJ2-3; cdr3_aa: CASSQATGRGDTQYF; cdr3_nt: TGTGCCAGCAGTCAGGCGACCGGGAGGGGAGATACGCAGTATTTT
d_call: TRBD2; clone_size: .; v_call: TRBV7-8; j_call: TRBJ2-5; cdr3_aa: CASSLAVAGETQYF; cdr3_nt: TGTGCCAGCAGCTTAGCGGTAGCGGGGGAGACCCAGTACTTC
d_call: .; clone_size: .; v_call: TRBV27; j_call: TRBJ2-2; cdr3_aa: CASSGGNTGELFF; cdr3_nt: TGTGCCAGCAGCGGGGGGAACACCGGGGAGCTGTTTTTT
d_call: .; clone_size: .; v_call: TRBV29-1; j_call: TRBJ2-3; cdr3_aa: CSVEDSYTQYF; cdr3_nt: TGCAGCGTTGAGGACTCGTATACGCAGTATTTT
d_call: .; clone_size: once; v_call: TRBV7-6; j_call: TRBJ2-1; cdr3_aa: CASSLGTSEGEQFF; cdr3_nt: TGTGCCAGCAGCTTAGGGACGTCGGAGGGTGAGCAGTTCTTC
d_call: .; clone_size: .; v_call: TRBV6-1; j_call: TRBJ1-1; cdr3_aa: CASKAGWMNTEAFF; cdr3_nt: TGTGCCAGCAAAGCAGGATGGATGAACACTGAAGCTTTCTTT
d_call: .; clone_size: .; v_call: TRBV30; j_call: TRBJ1-1; cdr3_aa: CAWRPRESTTEAFF; cdr3_nt: TGTGCCTGGCGCCCCAGGGAAAGTACCACTGAAGCTTTCTTT
d_call: .; clone_size: few; v_call: TRBV30; j_call: TRBJ1-2; cdr3_aa: CAWSVLTFGGYTF; cdr3_nt: TGTGCCTGGAGTGTACTGACTTTTGGAGGCTACACCTTC
d_call: TRBD1; clone_size: .; v_call: TRBV11-2; j_call: TRBJ2-7; cdr3_aa: CASSFTPDRLSYEQYF; cdr3_nt: TGTGCCAGCAGCTTCACACCGGACAGGCTATCCTACGAGCAGTACTTC
d_call: .; clone_size: .; v_call: TRBV6-5; j_call: TRBJ1-1; cdr3_aa: CASKRGMNTEAFF; cdr3_nt: TGTGCCAGCAAGCGGGGGATGAACACTGAAGCTTTCTTT
d_call: TRBD2; clone_size: .; v_call: TRBV7-2; j_call: TRBJ2-1; cdr3_aa: CASSLDGGASGRNEQFF; cdr3_nt: TGTGCCAGCAGCTTAGACGGGGGGGCTAGCGGGAGAAATGAGCAGTTCTTC
d_call: TRBD2; clone_size: .; v_call: TRBV19; j_call: TRBJ2-3; cdr3_aa: CASSGSSGAVDTQYF; cdr3_nt: TGTGCCAGTAGTGGGTCTAGCGGGGCGGTAGATACGCAGTATTTT
d_call: TRBD1; clone_size: .; v_call: TRBV5-1; j_call: TRBJ1-4; cdr3_aa: CASRTLTGRDNEKLFF; cdr3_nt: TGCGCCAGCAGGACGCTGACAGGGCGGGATAATGAAAAACTGTTTTTT
d_call: .; clone_size: .; v_call: TRBV6-6; j_call: TRBJ1-1; cdr3_aa: CASSLTNTEAFF; cdr3_nt: TGTGCCAGCAGTTTGACGAACACTGAAGCTTTCTTT
d_call: .; clone_size: .; v_call: TRBV6-5; j_call: TRBJ2-2; cdr3_aa: CASGYRTNTGELFF; cdr3_nt: TGTGCCAGCGGTTACAGGACGAACACCGGGGAGCTGTTTTTT
d_call: TRBD1; clone_size: .; v_call: TRBV5-1; j_call: TRBJ1-1; cdr3_aa: CASSTGTGGFDTEAFF; cdr3_nt: TGCGCCAGCAGCACGGGGACAGGGGGGTTTGACACTGAAGCTTTCTTT
d_call: .; clone_size: .; v_call: TRBV9; j_call: TRBJ2-3; cdr3_aa: CASSVDGSTDTQYF; cdr3_nt: TGTGCCAGCAGCGTAGACGGGAGTACTGATACGCAGTATTTT
d_call: .; clone_size: .; v_call: TRBV5-4; j_call: TRBJ2-1; cdr3_aa: CASRTDRYNEQFF; cdr3_nt: TGTGCCAGCAGGACGGACCGTTACAATGAGCAGTTCTTC
d_call: .; clone_size: .; v_call: TRBV27; j_call: TRBJ1-6; cdr3_aa: CASKQRGYNSPLHF; cdr3_nt: TGTGCCAGCAAACAGAGGGGGTATAATTCACCCCTCCACTTT
d_call: .; clone_size: .; v_call: TRBV25-1; j_call: TRBJ2-3; cdr3_aa: CASSGDTQYF; cdr3_nt: TGTGCCAGCAGTGGAGATACGCAGTATTTT
d_call: TRBD2; clone_size: .; v_call: TRBV6-6; j_call: TRBJ2-7; cdr3_aa: CASSPTSGGPYEQYF; cdr3_nt: TGTGCCAGCAGCCCTACTAGCGGGGGCCCCTACGAGCAGTACTTC
d_call: .; clone_size: few; v_call: TRBV4-1; j_call: TRBJ2-7; cdr3_aa: CASSQAGLEQYF; cdr3_nt: TGCGCCAGCAGCCAAGCCGGGCTCGAGCAGTACTTC
d_call: .; clone_size: .; v_call: TRBV7-8; j_call: TRBJ2-2; cdr3_aa: CASSPYRVSGELFF; cdr3_nt: TGTGCCAGCAGCCCATACAGGGTATCCGGGGAGCTGTTTTTT
d_call: .; clone_size: .; v_call: TRBV7-9; j_call: TRBJ2-1; cdr3_aa: CASSPRAGAYNEQFF; cdr3_nt: TGTGCCAGCAGTCCCCGAGCGGGCGCCTACAATGAGCAGTTCTTC